This T cell receptor beta chain was identified in a study of a mutant IDH1 vaccine in newly diagnosed glioma. Study context: Treated patients, about 60% male and around 40% female, averaged approximately 40 years of age. Previous treatment comprised radiotherapy, temozolomide, or both, mostly both. Findings and limits, study-wide: It was about 93% of patients that developed vaccine-induced immune responses.

Concerning this clone itself: Its antigen is unidentified.

The table came from immunoSEQ multiplex PCR; TCRdb's copy has only in-frame clones and leaves some out. The sample holds under 150,000 clones, around 90% seen once. Documented time point: week 11, during vaccination. Mutant IDH1 20-mer peptide, at 300 ug, made up each vaccine dose, with topical imiquimod. Donors' newly diagnosed IDH1-mutant WHO grade 3 or 4 astrocytomas lacked nuclear ATRX. From germline, CDR1 is LNHDA and CDR2 SQIVND (reference sequence). CDR3 length: 14 residues. Trimming cost V 0 bases and J 3 bases, with 6 bases left between them. Sequences were derived from PBMCs, sampled from a glioma patient whose treatment included an IDH1 peptide vaccine. The V and J genes are TRBV19 and TRBJ1-5, with a weak D call TRBD1 (5 bases). This receptor was identified in a woman between 45 and 65 years old with glioma. The CDR3 loop reads CASSIEGTNQPQHF. The CDR3 region has the DNA TGTGCCAGTAGTATAGAAGGGACCAATCAGCCCCAGCATTTT.